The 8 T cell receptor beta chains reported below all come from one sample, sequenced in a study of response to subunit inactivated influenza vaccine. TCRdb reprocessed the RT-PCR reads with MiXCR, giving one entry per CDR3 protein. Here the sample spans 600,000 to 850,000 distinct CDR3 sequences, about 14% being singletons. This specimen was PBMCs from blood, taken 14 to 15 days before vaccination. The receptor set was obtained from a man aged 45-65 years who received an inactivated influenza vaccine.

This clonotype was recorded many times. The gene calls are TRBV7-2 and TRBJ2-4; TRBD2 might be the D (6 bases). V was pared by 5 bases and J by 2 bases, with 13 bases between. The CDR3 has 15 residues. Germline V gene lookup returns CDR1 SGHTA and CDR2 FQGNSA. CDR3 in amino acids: CASSPGGPTKNIQYF. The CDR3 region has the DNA TGTGCCAGCAGCCCCGGAGGGCCTACCAAAAACATTCAGTACTTC.

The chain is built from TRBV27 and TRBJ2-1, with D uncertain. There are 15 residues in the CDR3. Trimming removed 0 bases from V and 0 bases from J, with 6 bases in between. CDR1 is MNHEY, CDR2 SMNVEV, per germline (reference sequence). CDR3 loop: CASSLSPGSYNEQFF. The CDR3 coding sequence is TGTGCCAGCAGTTTATCACCGGGCTCCTACAATGAGCAGTTCTTC.

The CDR3 region is CASSVDPVGTGELFF. The DNA for the CDR3 is TGTGCCAGCAGCGTAGATCCAGTAGGCACCGGGGAGCTGTTTTTT. The chain links TRBV9 to TRBJ2-2; D unclear. V dropped 0 bases and J dropped 4 bases, with 10 bases sitting between them. The CDR3 loop spans 15 amino acids. Germline V gene lookup returns CDR1 SGDLS and CDR2 YYNGEE.

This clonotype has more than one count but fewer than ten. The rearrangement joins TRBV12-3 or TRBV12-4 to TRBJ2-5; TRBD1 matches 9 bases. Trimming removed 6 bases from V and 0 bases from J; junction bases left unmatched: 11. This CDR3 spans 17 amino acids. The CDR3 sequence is CASRPPGTGLYQETQYF. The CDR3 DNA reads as TGTGCCAGCAGACCACCTGGGACAGGGCTTTACCAAGAGACCCAGTACTTC.

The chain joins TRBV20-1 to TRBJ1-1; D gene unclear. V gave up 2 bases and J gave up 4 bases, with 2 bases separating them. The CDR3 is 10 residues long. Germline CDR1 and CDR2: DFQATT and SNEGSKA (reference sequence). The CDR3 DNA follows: TGCAGTGCTAGACGCACTGAAGCTTTCTTT. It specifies CSARRTEAFF.

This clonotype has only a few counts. CDR3 DNA sequence: TGTGCCAGCAGCAAACAAACGAGCCGGACAGGGGGCGAGCAGTACTTC. Protein sequence: CASSKQTSRTGGEQYF. V usage is TRBV21-1 and J usage is TRBJ2-7; TRBD1, as called in the table, went unchecked against the DNA. TRBV21-1 is noted as a pseudogene. This CDR3 is 16 amino acids long.

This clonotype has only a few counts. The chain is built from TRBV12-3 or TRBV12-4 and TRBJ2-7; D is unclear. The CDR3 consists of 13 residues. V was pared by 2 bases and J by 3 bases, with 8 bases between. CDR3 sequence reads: CASSLPPLYEQYF. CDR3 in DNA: TGTGCCAGCAGTTTACCTCCACTCTACGAGCAGTACTTC.

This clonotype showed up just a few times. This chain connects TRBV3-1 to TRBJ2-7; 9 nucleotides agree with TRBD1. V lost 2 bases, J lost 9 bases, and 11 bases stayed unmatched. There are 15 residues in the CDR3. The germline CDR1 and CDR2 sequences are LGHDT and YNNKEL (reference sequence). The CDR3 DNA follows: TGTGCCAGCAGCCAACAAGACAGGGGGTCGGTTCGGCAGTACTTC. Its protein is CASSQQDRGSVRQYF.